These 20 T cell receptor beta chains came from one sample sequenced in a study of T cells after yellow fever vaccination. TCRdb reprocessed the 5' RACE reads with MiXCR, giving one entry per CDR3 protein. The sample carries about 350,000 distinct CDR3 sequences, around 12% recorded once. The specimen was CD4+ T cells sorted from PBMCs, collected 15 days after the yellow fever booster vaccination. Receptors were obtained from a young man who received the YFV17D yellow fever vaccine.

This clonotype was seen only a few times. The J gene is TRBJ2-7, the V gene TRBV25-1; tentative D call: TRBD2 (6 bases). The CDR3 totals 13 residues. V dropped 3 bases and J dropped 4 bases, with 10 bases sitting between them. Germline values: CDR1 MGHDK, CDR2 SYGVNS. CDR3 loop: CASSEGGVYEQYF. For the CDR3, the DNA is TGTGCCAGCAGTGAGGGGGGAGTATACGAGCAGTACTTC.

The genes are TRBV2 and TRBJ1-2; D may be TRBD1 (6 bases). With 7 bases removed from V and 4 bases from J, the gap between germline ends came to 16 bases. The CDR3 sequence is 14 residues long. Germline values: CDR1 SNHLY, CDR2 FYNNEI. CDR3 nucleotides: TGTGCCAGCACCGGAGGGGGGATTGTCTATGGCTACACCTTC. The encoded protein is CASTGGGIVYGYTF.

This clonotype showed up just a few times. The V call is TRBV3-1, the J call TRBJ1-2; D possibly corresponds to TRBD1 (5 bases). CDR3 size: 13 residues. Germline CDR1 is LGHDT and CDR2 is YNNKEL (reference sequence). Trimming cost V 3 bases and J 8 bases, with 13 bases left between them. The chain's CDR3 is CASSQQQGDGYTF. The DNA for the CDR3 is TGTGCCAGCAGCCAGCAACAAGGGGACGGCTACACCTTC.

This clonotype appeared a few times. The chain recombines TRBV5-1 with TRBJ2-5, with TRBD1 matching 7 bases. Trimming cost V 2 bases and J 2 bases; bases outside gene matches: 12. The CDR3 runs to 17 residues. The germline V gene encodes CDR1 SGHRS and CDR2 YFSETQ. The CDR3 DNA reads TGCGCCAGCAGCTTCGAACCGGGACAGCCTACGCAAGAGACCCAGTACTTC. This translates into CASSFEPGQPTQETQYF.

The CDR3 spells CSAPSTGELFF. CDR3 in DNA: TGCAGTGCTCCCTCCACCGGGGAGCTGTTTTTT. The rearrangement links TRBV20-1 to TRBJ2-2; D is unclear. The ends were cut back, 5 bases at V and 4 bases at J, with 5 bases in the middle. Germline CDR1 reads DFQATT; CDR2 reads SNEGSKA (reference sequence). The CDR3 contains 11 residues.

The chain combines TRBV20-1 with TRBJ1-2, with TRBD1 identical over 9 bases. This CDR3 has 15 amino acids. CDR1 DFQATT and CDR2 SNEGSKA come from the germline V gene (reference sequence). The ends lost 2 bases at V and 4 bases at J; junction bases unmatched: 8. The CDR3 bases are TGCAGTGCTAGATACACAGGGGGCGTAGTCTATGGCTACACCTTC. It codes for CSARYTGGVVYGYTF.

The V call is TRBV10-2, the J call TRBJ2-3; weak D call: TRBD2 (6 bases). CDR3 length: 15 residues. In germline, CDR1 is WSHSY, CDR2 SAAADI. Trimming took 7 bases from V and 1 from J, leaving 15 bases between them. CDR3 nucleotide sequence: TGCGCCAGCATCACCCTAGAGCGGGGCACAGATACGCAGTATTTT. Translating it yields CASITLERGTDTQYF.

This clonotype was picked up a small number of times. This chain joins TRBV4-1 and TRBJ2-1; D is ambiguous. Germline loops: CDR1 MGHRA, CDR2 YSYEKL. CDR3 size: 15 residues. Trimming removed 0 bases at V and 8 bases at J, with 14 bases between. As DNA, the CDR3 is TGCGCCAGCAGCCAAGATCCCCCCACCGGCCATGAGCAGTTCTTC. Amino acid sequence: CASSQDPPTGHEQFF.

This clonotype has just a few counts. The CDR3 DNA follows: TGTGCCGCCAAACACGGCTCTGGGGCCAACGTCCTGACTTTC. It is translated as CAAKHGSGANVLTF. The genes are TRBV9 and TRBJ2-6; D is unclear. With 10 bases removed from V and 0 bases from J, the gap between germline ends came to 11 bases. The CDR3 is made up of 14 amino acids. Germline CDR1 reads SGDLS; CDR2 reads YYNGEE.

This rearrangement joins TRBV3-1 to TRBJ2-7; D is possibly TRBD2 (7 bases). V gave up 4 bases and J gave up 4 bases, with 32 bases separating them. Germline V gives CDR1 LGHDT, CDR2 YNNKEL (reference sequence). The CDR3 is 20 residues long. CDR3 residues: CASSRGVPKRKAGHGYEQYF. CDR3 DNA: TGTGCCAGCAGCCGAGGCGTACCCAAACGAAAAGCGGGACACGGTTACGAGCAGTACTTC.

CDR3 sequence: CASSNPAGAYEQYV. CDR3 in DNA: TGTGCCAGCAGCAATCCAGCGGGGGCCTACGAGCAGTACGTC. The chain couples TRBV21-1 to TRBJ2-7; whether TRBD2, the table's D call, matches the DNA was not checked. TRBV21-1 constitutes a pseudogene. This CDR3 comprises 14 residues.

The chain combines TRBV10-3 with TRBJ1-2, with D tentatively TRBD1 (6 bases). The V and J ends lost 8 bases and 3 bases respectively, with 19 bases between them. This CDR3 has 15 residues. Germline V gene data show CDR1 as ENHRY and CDR2 as SYGVKD. Here the CDR3 DNA reads TGTGCCATCCCTCTTGCGGGGCAGGGGTACTATGGCTACACCTTC. This translates into CAIPLAGQGYYGYTF.

This clonotype was seen repeatedly, ten times or more. The chain is built from TRBV7-9 and TRBJ1-1; 7 bases align to TRBD1. The germline V gene encodes CDR1 SEHNR and CDR2 FQNEAQ (reference sequence). The CDR3 has 14 residues. After removal of 5 bases from V and 2 bases from J, the junction contained 5 bases not matched to a gene. The CDR3 is CASSVGTVNTEAFF. CDR3 DNA: TGTGCCAGCAGCGTCGGGACAGTAAACACTGAAGCTTTCTTT.

The CDR3 DNA reads as TGTGCCAGCAGTAAACAGGGATACAACACAGATACGCAGTATTTT. Translated: CASSKQGYNTDTQYF. The chain couples TRBV7-3 to TRBJ2-3; D might be TRBD1 (6 bases). Germline CDR1 SGHTA, CDR2 FQGTGA. The CDR3 has 15 residues. V lost 6 bases to trimming and J lost 2 bases, with 15 bases between them.

The rearrangement joins TRBV6-1 to TRBJ2-3; D assignment may be TRBD1 or TRBD2 (5 bases each). The CDR3 spans 15 residues. Germline CDR1 and CDR2: MNHNS and SASEGT. V was trimmed by 3 bases and J by 6 bases, leaving 16 bases between them. The CDR3 DNA is TGTGCCAGCAGTGAGTTCTGGGAGTCAGGGGATACGCAGTATTTT. This translates into CASSEFWESGDTQYF.

This clonotype was counted a few times. One junction end does not reproduce the germline sequence, and a read error may be involved. This chain joins TRBV7-2 and TRBJ2-5; 10 nucleotides align to TRBD2. The CDR3 spans 15 residues. CDR1 and CDR2 from the germline V gene are SGHTA and FQGNSA. Here the CDR3 DNA reads TGTGCCAGCAGCCTAGCGGGGGCTAGGGGGGAGACCCAGTACTTC. It codes for CASSLAGARGETQYF.

This clonotype showed up just a few times. The CDR3 spells CASSTGQGKGAFF. CDR3 in DNA: TGTGCCAGCAGTACCGGACAGGGTAAAGGGGCTTTCTTT. The V and J genes are TRBV12-3 or TRBV12-4 and TRBJ1-1, with TRBD1 matching over 8 bases. The J segment lost 11 bases and the V segment lost 5 bases, leaving 10 bases of the junction unmatched. This CDR3 contains 13 residues.

This clonotype occurred a few times. The chain is built from TRBV2 and TRBJ1-2; D unresolved. CDR3 length: 13 amino acids. Trimming pared 4 bases from V and 4 bases from J, leaving 10 bases between. Germline V gene data show CDR1 as SNHLY and CDR2 as FYNNEI. The CDR3 region has the DNA TGTGCCAGCAGTGGCCAGGAGCCCTATGGCTACACCTTC. This gives the protein CASSGQEPYGYTF.

V and J are TRBV6-1 and TRBJ1-5; no clear D. Germline CDR1 MNHNS, CDR2 SASEGT. The V end lost 7 bases, the J end lost 6 bases, and 13 bases lay between the germline ends. CDR3 length: 13 residues. The CDR3 spells CASMDQNGQPQHF. Written as DNA, the CDR3 is TGTGCCAGCATGGATCAGAACGGTCAGCCCCAGCATTTT.

This chain connects TRBV6-2 or TRBV6-3 to TRBJ2-1; D unclear. Germline CDR1 and CDR2: MNHEY and SVGEGT. V was trimmed by 1 base and J by 8 bases, leaving 6 bases between them. The CDR3 loop spans 12 amino acids. For the CDR3, the DNA is TGTGCCAGCAGTTACTATGGGGATGAGCAGTTCTTC. Encoded protein: CASSYYGDEQFF.